This T cell receptor (beta chain) was sequenced during a study of control samples from healthy donors and cancer patients. The data were produced by immunoSEQ multiplex PCR, yet TCRdb's version contains in-frame clones alone and is incomplete. The data contain over 100,000 clones, about nine tenths of them singletons. Sequences were obtained from blood. This clonotype originated in a human donor in good health. The donor label of this sample is uncertain.

Written as DNA, the CDR3 is TGCAGCGTCAAAAGAGGGGGCGGACATAGCACAGATACGCAGTATTTT. It is translated as CSVKRGGGHSTDTQYF. The chain has TRBV29-1 and TRBJ2-3, with TRBD1 matching 7 bases. Germline CDR1 SQVTM, CDR2 ANQGSEA. This CDR3 is built from 16 residues. Trimming removed 6 bases from V and 0 bases from J; junction bases left unmatched: 12.